This entry is about one T cell receptor (beta chain). Its antigen is still unknown. The protocol was immunoSEQ multiplex PCR, while the TCRdb copy is restricted to in-frame clones and leaves out a portion. The sample lists about 2 million clones; about 95% were seen once. CD8 cells classed as naive were CD45RO-negative and positively selected for CCR7, excluding terminally differentiated effector memory CD45RA+ cells. The data derive from a study of shared clonotypes between healthy human individuals. In germline, CDR1 is MNHEY, CDR2 SMNVEV (reference sequence). The CDR3 runs to 14 residues. V shed 8 bases, J shed 8 bases, and the junction held 9 bases outside the gene matches. General study points: Naive CD4 clonotype sharing across several donors was approximately 5%.

This chain uses TRBV27 with TRBJ1-4, with TRBD1 identical over 9 bases. This TCR derives from a man between 18 and 29 years old in good health. The sample comprised naive CD8+ T cells sorted from blood. The CDR3 DNA is TGTGCCAGCGCCCCCGGGACAGGGTACGAAAAACTGTTTTTT. Its protein product is CASAPGTGYEKLFF.